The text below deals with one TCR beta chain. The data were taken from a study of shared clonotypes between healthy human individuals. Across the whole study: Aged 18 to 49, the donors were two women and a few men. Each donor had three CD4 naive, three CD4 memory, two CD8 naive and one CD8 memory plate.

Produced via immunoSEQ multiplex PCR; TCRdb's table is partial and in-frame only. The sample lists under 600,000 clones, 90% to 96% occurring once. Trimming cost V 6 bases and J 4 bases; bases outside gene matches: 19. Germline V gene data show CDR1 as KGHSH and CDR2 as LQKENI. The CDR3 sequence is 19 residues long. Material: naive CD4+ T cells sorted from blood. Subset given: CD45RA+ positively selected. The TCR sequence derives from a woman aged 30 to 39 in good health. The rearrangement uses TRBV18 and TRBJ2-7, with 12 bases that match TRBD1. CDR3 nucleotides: TGTGCCAGCTCGTACGCCGGGACAGGGGGCTTGGGGGCCAATTACGAGCAGTACTTC. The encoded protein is CASSYAGTGGLGANYEQYF.